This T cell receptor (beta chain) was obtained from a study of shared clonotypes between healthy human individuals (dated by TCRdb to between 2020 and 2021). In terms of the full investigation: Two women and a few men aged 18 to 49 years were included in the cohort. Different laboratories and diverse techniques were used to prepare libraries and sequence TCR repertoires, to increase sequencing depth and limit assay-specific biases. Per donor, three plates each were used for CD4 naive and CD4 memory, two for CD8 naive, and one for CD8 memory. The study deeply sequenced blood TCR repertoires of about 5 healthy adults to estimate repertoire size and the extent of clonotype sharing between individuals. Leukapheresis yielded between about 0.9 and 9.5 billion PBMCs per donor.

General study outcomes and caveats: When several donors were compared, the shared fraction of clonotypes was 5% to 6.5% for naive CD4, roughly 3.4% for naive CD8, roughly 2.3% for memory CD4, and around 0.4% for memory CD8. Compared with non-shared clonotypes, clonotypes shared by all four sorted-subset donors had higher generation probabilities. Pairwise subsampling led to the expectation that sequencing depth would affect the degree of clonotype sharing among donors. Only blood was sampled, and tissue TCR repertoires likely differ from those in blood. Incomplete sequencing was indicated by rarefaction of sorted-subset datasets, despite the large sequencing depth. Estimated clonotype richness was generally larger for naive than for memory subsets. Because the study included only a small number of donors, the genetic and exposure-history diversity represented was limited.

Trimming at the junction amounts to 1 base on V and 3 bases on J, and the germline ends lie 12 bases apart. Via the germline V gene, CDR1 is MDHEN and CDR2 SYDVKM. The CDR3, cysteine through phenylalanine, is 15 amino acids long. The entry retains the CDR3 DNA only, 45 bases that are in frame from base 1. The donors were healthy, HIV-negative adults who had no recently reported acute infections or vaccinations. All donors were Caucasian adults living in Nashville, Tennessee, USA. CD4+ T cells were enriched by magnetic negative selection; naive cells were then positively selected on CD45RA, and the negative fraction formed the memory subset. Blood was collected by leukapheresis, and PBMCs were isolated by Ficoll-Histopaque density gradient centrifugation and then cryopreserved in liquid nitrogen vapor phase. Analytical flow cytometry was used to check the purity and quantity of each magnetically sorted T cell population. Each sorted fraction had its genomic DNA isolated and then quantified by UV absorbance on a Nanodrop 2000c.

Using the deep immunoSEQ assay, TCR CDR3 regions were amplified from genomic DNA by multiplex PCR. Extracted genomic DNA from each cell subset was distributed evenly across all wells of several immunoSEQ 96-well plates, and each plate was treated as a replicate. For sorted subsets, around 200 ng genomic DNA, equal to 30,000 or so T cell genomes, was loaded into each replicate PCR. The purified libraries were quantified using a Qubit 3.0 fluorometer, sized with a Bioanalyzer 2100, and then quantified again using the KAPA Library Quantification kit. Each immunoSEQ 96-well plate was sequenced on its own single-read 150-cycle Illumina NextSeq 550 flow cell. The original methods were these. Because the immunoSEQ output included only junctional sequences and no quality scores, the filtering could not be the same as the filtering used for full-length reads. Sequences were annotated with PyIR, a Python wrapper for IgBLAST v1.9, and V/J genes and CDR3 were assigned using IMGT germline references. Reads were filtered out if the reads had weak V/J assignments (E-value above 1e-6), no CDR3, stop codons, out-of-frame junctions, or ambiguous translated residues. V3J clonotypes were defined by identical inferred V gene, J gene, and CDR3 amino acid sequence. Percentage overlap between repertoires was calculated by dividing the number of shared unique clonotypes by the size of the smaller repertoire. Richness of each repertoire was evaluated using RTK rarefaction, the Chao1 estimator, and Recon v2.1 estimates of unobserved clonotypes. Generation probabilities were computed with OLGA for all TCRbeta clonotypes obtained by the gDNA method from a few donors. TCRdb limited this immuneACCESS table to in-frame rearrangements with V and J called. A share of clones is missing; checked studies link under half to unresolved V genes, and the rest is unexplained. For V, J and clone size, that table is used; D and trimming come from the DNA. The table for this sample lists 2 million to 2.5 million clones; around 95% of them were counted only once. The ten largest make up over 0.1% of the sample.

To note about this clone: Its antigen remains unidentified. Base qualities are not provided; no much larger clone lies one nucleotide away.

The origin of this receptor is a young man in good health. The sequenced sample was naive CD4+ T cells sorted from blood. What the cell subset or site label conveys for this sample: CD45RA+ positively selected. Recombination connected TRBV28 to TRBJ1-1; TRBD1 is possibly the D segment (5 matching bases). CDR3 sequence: CASSLSRRGDTEAFF. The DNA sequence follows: TGTGCCAGCAGTTTATCCCGCCGGGGGGACACTGAAGCTTTCTTT.